These T cell receptor beta chains were read from a single sample in a study of CD8+ T cells in alopecia areata. Assay used: immunoSEQ multiplex PCR; TCRdb lists only in-frame clones, some missing. The sample yields about 140,000 clones, approximately 90% seen once. Material: CD8+ T cells sorted from blood, obtained at week 4, from a patient treated with tofacitinib. The receptors here all came from a human donor with alopecia areata. Both conserved end residues are part of each CDR3. D genes are given only for firm matches. The size field is filled for only some rows; it gives once, few, many or a size class.

>TRBV7-9|TRBJ1-2|15|few|TRBD1
CASSSEGTENYGYTF
TGTGCCAGCAGCTCTGAGGGGACAGAGAATTATGGCTACACCTTC
>TRBV9|TRBJ2-1|13|-|TRBD2
CASNGGAGNEQFF
TGTGCCAGCAACGGGGGAGCGGGGAATGAGCAGTTCTTC
>TRBV7-7|TRBJ2-1|14|-|-
CASSQGGVGNEQFF
TGTGCTAGCAGCCAAGGGGGAGTGGGAAATGAGCAGTTCTTC
>TRBV30|TRBJ1-4|13|-|-
CAWSRDINEKLFF
TGTGCCTGGAGCCGGGACATAAATGAAAAACTGTTTTTT
>TRBV5-6|TRBJ2-3|13|-|-
CASSFASGDTQYF
TGTGCCAGCAGCTTTGCGTCGGGAGATACGCAGTATTTT
>TRBV5-5|TRBJ2-7|13|-|-
CASSLEGSGEQYF
TGTGCCAGCAGCTTGGAAGGGAGCGGCGAGCAGTACTTC
>TRBV10-3|TRBJ2-3|17|-|-
CAISESLAGGGGDTQYF
TGTGCCATCAGTGAGTCCCTGGCAGGTGGGGGAGGAGATACGCAGTATTTT
>TRBV29-1|TRBJ2-3|13|-|TRBD2
CSVDYGSGYTQYF
TGCAGCGTTGACTATGGTAGCGGGTATACGCAGTATTTT
>TRBV4-2|TRBJ1-3|18|-|-
CASSPPGWRNPSGNTIYF
TGTGCCAGCAGCCCACCAGGGTGGCGAAATCCTTCTGGAAACACCATATATTTT
>TRBV4-1|TRBJ2-7|13|-|-
CASSQDWDYEQYF
TGCGCCAGCAGCCAAGATTGGGACTACGAGCAGTACTTC
>TRBV11-2|TRBJ2-5|15|-|TRBD1
CASRSGQGGRETQYF
TGTGCCAGCCGAAGCGGACAGGGAGGTCGAGAGACCCAGTACTTC
>TRBV19|TRBJ2-1|14|few|TRBD2
CASSPGGDYNEQFF
TGTGCCAGTAGCCCGGGGGGGGATTACAATGAGCAGTTCTTC
>TRBV7-9|TRBJ2-2|16|-|-
CASSLGYWGDTGELFF
TGTGCCAGCAGCTTAGGCTACTGGGGGGACACCGGGGAGCTGTTTTTT
>TRBV15|TRBJ2-2|16|-|TRBD2
CATSRVGTSNTGELFF
TGTGCCACCAGCAGAGTAGGGACTAGTAACACCGGGGAGCTGTTTTTT
>TRBV27|TRBJ2-3|14|once|-
CASSSDRVTDTQYF
TGTGCCAGCAGCAGTGACAGAGTAACAGATACGCAGTATTTT
>TRBV2|TRBJ2-1|15|-|TRBD1
CASRATGAGDNEQFF
TGTGCCAGCAGGGCGACAGGGGCGGGTGACAATGAGCAGTTCTTC
>TRBV4-1|TRBJ2-2|21|-|TRBD2
CASSQAPPGTSGSYFTGELFF
TGCGCCAGCAGCCAAGCCCCGCCCGGGACTAGCGGGAGTTATTTTACCGGGGAGCTGTTTTTT
>TRBV2|TRBJ2-1|16|once|-
CASSELASSSYNEQFF
TGTGCCAGCAGTGAATTGGCGAGTAGCTCCTACAATGAGCAGTTCTTC
>TRBV7-9|TRBJ2-5|15|-|TRBD1
CASSHLTGGEETQYF
TGTGCCAGCAGCCACTTGACAGGGGGCGAGGAGACCCAGTACTTC
>TRBV7-2|TRBJ2-1|14|-|-
CASSDWASYNEQFF
TGTGCCAGCAGCGACTGGGCCTCCTACAATGAGCAGTTCTTC
>TRBV7-9|TRBJ2-5|11|-|-
CASSSSETQYF
TGTGCCAGCAGCTCGTCAGAGACCCAGTACTTC
>TRBV29-1|TRBJ2-7|12|-|-
CSVPDQVGEQYF
TGCAGCGTCCCTGACCAAGTTGGGGAGCAGTACTTC
>TRBV5-1|TRBJ2-7|14|-|-
CASSLWQGRYEQYF
TGCGCCAGCAGCTTGTGGCAGGGGAGGTACGAGCAGTACTTC
>TRBV7-8|TRBJ2-2|16|-|-
CASSKRLTGKTGELFF
TGTGCCAGCAGCAAGCGACTGACAGGAAAAACCGGGGAGCTGTTTTTT
>TRBV9|TRBJ1-2|12|-|-
CASSGDGLWATF
TGTGCCAGCAGCGGGGACGGACTCTGGGCCACCTTC
>TRBV6-5|TRBJ2-2|13|-|-
CASRPAGTGELFF
TGTGCCAGCAGGCCCGCAGGGACCGGGGAGCTGTTTTTT
>TRBV19|TRBJ2-2|15|few|TRBD2
CASSIDLAGVGELFF
TGTGCCAGTAGTATAGACCTAGCGGGAGTCGGGGAGCTGTTTTTT
>TRBV9|TRBJ2-7|14|-|TRBD2
CASSVGTSGYEQYF
TGTGCCAGCAGCGTGGGGACTAGCGGATACGAGCAGTACTTC
>TRBV6-5|TRBJ2-3|15|-|-
CASSYLGGSADTQYF
TGTGCCAGCAGTTATCTTGGGGGGTCGGCAGATACGCAGTATTTT
>TRBV5-1|TRBJ2-2|15|-|TRBD1
CASSLQGASTGELFF
TGCGCCAGCAGCTTGCAGGGGGCGAGCACCGGGGAGCTGTTTTTT
>TRBV27|TRBJ2-7|14|-|TRBD1
CASSKPGQGPEQYF
TGTGCCAGCAGTAAGCCGGGACAGGGTCCCGAGCAGTACTTC
>TRBV5-6|TRBJ2-7|12|-|-
CASSLWQLEQYF
TGTGCCAGCAGCTTGTGGCAGCTCGAGCAGTACTTC
>TRBV9|TRBJ2-7|14|-|TRBD1
CASSPRDREYEQYF
TGTGCCAGCAGTCCGAGGGACAGGGAGTACGAGCAGTACTTC
>TRBV30|TRBJ2-2|12|-|-
CAWSEVTGELFF
TGTGCCTGGAGTGAGGTCACCGGGGAGCTGTTTTTT
>TRBV29-1|TRBJ2-7|13|-|-
CSVVRANSYEQYF
TGCAGCGTTGTTCGGGCGAACTCCTACGAGCAGTACTTC
>TRBV7-3|TRBJ2-5|14|-|TRBD1
CASSQTGGQETQYF
TGTGCCAGCAGCCAAACAGGGGGCCAAGAGACCCAGTACTTC
>TRBV27|TRBJ2-7|16|-|-
CASSLWAEDPRAEQYF
TGTGCCAGCAGTTTGTGGGCGGAGGACCCTAGGGCCGAGCAGTACTTC
>TRBV5-4|TRBJ2-3|16|-|TRBD2
CASREEGLAVTDTQYF
TGTGCCAGCAGAGAAGAGGGACTAGCGGTCACAGATACGCAGTATTTT
>TRBV29-1|TRBJ2-3|16|-|-
CSVEVQTVRLTDTQYF
TGCAGCGTTGAAGTGCAGACAGTACGCCTCACAGATACGCAGTATTTT
>TRBV12-5|TRBJ1-2|14|-|-
CASGLLGKDYGYTF
TGTGCTAGTGGTTTGCTGGGGAAGGACTATGGCTACACCTTC
>TRBV30|TRBJ1-1|15|few|TRBD1
CAWSVGTGVNTEAFF
TGTGCCTGGAGTGTAGGGACAGGGGTGAACACTGAAGCTTTCTTT
>TRBV30|TRBJ2-7|11|-|-
CAWSYGGEQYF
TGTGCCTGGAGTTACGGGGGCGAGCAGTACTTC
>TRBV27|TRBJ2-7|14|-|TRBD1
CASSSGTGWYEQYF
TGTGCCAGCAGTTCCGGGACAGGGTGGTACGAGCAGTACTTC
>TRBV4-1|TRBJ2-3|15|-|TRBD1
CASSLGQGQEDTQYF
TGCGCCAGCAGCCTCGGACAGGGGCAGGAAGATACGCAGTATTTT
>TRBV7-9|TRBJ2-7|13|once|-
CASSSDYRYEQYF
TGTGCCAGCAGCTCTGACTACCGCTACGAGCAGTACTTC
>TRBV29-1|TRBJ2-7|11|-|TRBD1
CSVQGAGEQYF
TGCAGCGTCCAGGGGGCAGGCGAGCAGTACTTC
>TRBV19|TRBJ1-5|15|-|-
CASTTAGGGGEPQHF
TGTGCCAGTACCACTGCGGGAGGGGGAGGGGAGCCCCAGCATTTT
>TRBV5-4|TRBJ2-7|14|-|TRBD1
CASSEGQGEYEQYF
TGTGCCAGCAGCGAGGGACAGGGAGAGTACGAGCAGTACTTC
>TRBV29-1|TRBJ2-2|13|-|-
CSVGDENTGELFF
TGCAGCGTTGGAGACGAGAACACCGGGGAGCTGTTTTTT
>TRBV27|TRBJ1-1|14|-|-
CASSRGTPATEAFF
TGTGCCAGCAGCCGCGGGACCCCTGCAACTGAAGCTTTCTTT
>TRBV29-1|TRBJ2-3|13|-|-
CSVEERGTDTQYF
TGCAGCGTTGAAGAAAGGGGGACAGATACGCAGTATTTT
>TRBV19|TRBJ2-7|13|-|TRBD1
CATGTGTAYEQYF
TGCGCGACGGGGACAGGGACCGCCTACGAGCAGTACTTC
>TRBV6-5|TRBJ2-3|14|-|-
CASWRAPSTDTQYF
TGTGCCAGCTGGCGGGCTCCTAGCACAGATACGCAGTATTTT
>TRBV6-5|TRBJ1-1|11|-|TRBD1
CASKTGTEAFF
TGTGCCAGCAAGACAGGGACTGAAGCTTTCTTT
>TRBV29-1|TRBJ2-7|15|-|TRBD2
CSVDTRGTSGYEQYF
TGCAGCGTTGATACGAGGGGTACTAGCGGCTACGAGCAGTACTTC
>TRBV29-1|TRBJ2-7|13|few|-
CSVVEALSYEQYF
TGCAGCGTTGTGGAAGCGCTCTCCTACGAGCAGTACTTC
>TRBV29-1|TRBJ1-1|13|-|-
CSSGEGLGTEAFF
TGCAGCTCCGGTGAGGGGCTAGGAACTGAAGCTTTCTTT
>TRBV19|TRBJ2-7|14|-|TRBD1
CASSPMTGAYEQYF
TGTGCCAGTAGCCCAATGACAGGGGCCTACGAGCAGTACTTC
>TRBV29-1|TRBJ2-7|14|-|-
CSVERERDSYEQYF
TGCAGCGTTGAGAGGGAGAGGGACTCCTACGAGCAGTACTTC
>TRBV21-1|TRBJ2-7|13|-|-
CASNTTGPYEQYF
TGTGCCAGCAACACGACAGGACCTTACGAGCAGTACTTC